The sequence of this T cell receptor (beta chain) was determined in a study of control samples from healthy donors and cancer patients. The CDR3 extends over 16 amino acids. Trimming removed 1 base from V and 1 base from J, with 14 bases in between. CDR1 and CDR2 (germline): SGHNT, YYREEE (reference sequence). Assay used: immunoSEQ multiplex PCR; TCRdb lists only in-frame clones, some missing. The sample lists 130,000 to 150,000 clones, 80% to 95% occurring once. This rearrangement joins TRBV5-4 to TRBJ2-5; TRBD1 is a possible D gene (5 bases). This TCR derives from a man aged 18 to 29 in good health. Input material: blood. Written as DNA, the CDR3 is TGTGCCAGCAGCTTGCGTCTTGAAAGGGGCCAAGAGACCCAGTACTTC. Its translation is CASSLRLERGQETQYF.